The 19 T cell receptor beta chains below were found in one sample sequenced in a study of blood T cells in healthy people across ages. Primed by a sample-barcoded 5' primer and a J-beta primer mix, a second PCR proceeded for roughly 7 to 11 cycles. One entry per CDR3 protein results from TCRdb running MiXCR on the 5' RACE reads. Here the sample spans about 940,000 distinct CDR3 sequences, around 49% being singletons. The material sequenced was blood. The receptors were gathered from a man aged 25 to 40 in good health.

The chain uses TRBV11-2 and TRBJ2-7; 8 nucleotides align to TRBD2. The better agreement between TRBJ2-5 and the DNA end casts doubt on the J call. The germline V gene has CDR1 SGHAT and CDR2 FQNNGV. This CDR3 is 16 amino acids long. The CDR3 here is CASSLDLAGIQETQYF. The CDR3 nucleotides read TGTGCCAGCAGCTTAGATTTAGCGGGGATTCAAGAGACCCAGTACTTC.

Regarding this clonotype: At one end the junction does not follow the germline gene, possibly because of a read error. V and J are TRBV3-1 and TRBJ1-1; no definite D call. Germline lookup yields CDR1 LGHDT and CDR2 YNNKEL (reference sequence). The length of the CDR3 is 14 residues. Written as DNA, the CDR3 is TGTGCCAGCAGCCAAGGGGCGGCGAGCGCTGAAGCTTTCTTC. It specifies CASSQGAASAEAFF.

The CDR3 DNA is TGTGCCATCAGTGACTCCCTTATGGCAGGGTCGAGGAACGAGCAGTACTTC. It specifies CAISDSLMAGSRNEQYF. V is TRBV10-3 and J is TRBJ2-5; D is possibly TRBD1 (5 bases). The DNA end is a closer match to TRBJ2-7, so the J assignment may be wrong. The germline V gene has CDR1 ENHRY and CDR2 SYGVKD. CDR3 length: 17 residues.

This clonotype showed up just once. At one of its ends the junction is not consistent with the germline gene, which may arise from a read error. This chain connects TRBV10-3 to TRBJ1-6; the D is unclear. The CDR3 loop spans 15 amino acids. The germline V gene encodes CDR1 ENHRY and CDR2 SYGVKD. In DNA form, the CDR3 reads TGCGCCATCAGTGAGTCGCAGGACTTAATAGGACCCCTCCACTTT. Residues: CAISESQDLIGPLHF.

The rearrangement links TRBV9 to TRBJ2-3, with D tentatively TRBD2 (5 bases). With 4 bases removed from V and 2 bases from J, the gap between germline ends came to 11 bases. CDR1 is SGDLS, CDR2 YYNGEE, per germline. The CDR3 totals 14 residues. CDR3 coding DNA: TGTGCCAGCAGCCAACGACGGGACACAGATACGCAGTATTTT. The encoded protein is CASSQRRDTDTQYF. Based on the CDR3 plus reference TRBV9 and TRBJ2-3, the full variable domain is DSGVTQTPKHLITATGQRVTLRCSPRSGDLSVYWYQQSLDQGLQFLIQYYNGEERAKGNILERFSAQQFPDLHSELNLSSLELGDSALYFCASSQRRDTDTQYFGPGTRLTVL.

A few counts support this clonotype. CDR3 coding DNA: TGCGCCAGCAGCCAAGAAGGGACAGGGGGTGTGAGTTCACCCCTCCACTTT. This codes for CASSQEGTGGVSSPLHF. The rearrangement links TRBV4-1 to TRBJ1-6; 11 nucleotides align to TRBD1. The ends lost 0 bases at V and 9 bases at J; junction bases unmatched: 7. The germline V gene has CDR1 MGHRA and CDR2 YSYEKL. There are 17 residues in the CDR3.

The chain links TRBV3-1 to TRBJ1-1; D is ambiguous. The V and J ends lost 0 bases and 1 base respectively, with 9 bases between them. CDR3 size: 15 residues. Germline CDR1 and CDR2: LGHDT and YNNKEL (reference sequence). Here the CDR3 reads CASSQERPGNTEAFF. CDR3 DNA sequence: TGTGCCAGCAGCCAAGAGCGACCCGGGAACACTGAAGCTTTCTTT.

Remarks on this clonotype: A read error may be the cause here, since a much bigger clone is one base away. The chain has TRBV7-2 and TRBJ2-1, with TRBD1 identical over 7 bases. The DNA end lines up better with TRBJ2-7; the J call may be wrong. From germline, CDR1 is SGHTA and CDR2 FQGNSA. This CDR3 is 15 amino acids long. In DNA, the CDR3 is TGTGCCAGCAGCTTGACAGGGCCCTCCTACAATGAGCAGTACTTC. Translation: CASSLTGPSYNEQYF.

This chain connects TRBV7-2 to TRBJ2-3, with TRBD2 identical over 12 bases. The junction had 9 bases not matched to a gene; V was cut back by 4 bases and J by 1 base. CDR3 size: 18 residues. Germline values: CDR1 SGHTA, CDR2 FQGNSA. CDR3 amino acids: CASSWGLAGGPGTDTQYF. For the CDR3, the DNA is TGTGCCAGCAGCTGGGGGCTAGCGGGGGGGCCCGGCACAGATACGCAGTATTTT. Variable domain in full (rest from reference TRBV7-2 and TRBJ2-3): GAGVSQSPSNKVTEKGKDVELRCDPISGHTALYWYRQSLGQGLEFLIYFQGNSAPDKSGLPSDRFSAERTGGSVSTLTIQRTQQEDSAVYLCASSWGLAGGPGTDTQYFGPGTRLTVL.

The table lists this clonotype with a few counts. Sequence at one end of the junction differs from germline and may be a read error. This chain uses TRBV3-1 with TRBJ2-3; 8 positions match TRBD2. Per germline, CDR1 LGHDT and CDR2 YNNKEL (reference sequence). This CDR3 has 14 residues. DNA of the CDR3: TGTGCCAGCAGCCAAAGGACTAGCAAAGATACGCAGTATTTT. Its protein product is CASSQRTSKDTQYF.

The J gene is TRBJ2-7, the V gene TRBV4-1; 12 positions agree with TRBD2. V shed 4 bases, J shed 5 bases, and the junction held 9 bases outside the gene matches. This CDR3 has 16 residues. The germline V gene has CDR1 MGHRA and CDR2 YSYEKL. The CDR3 region is CASSRETSGGVDEQYF. CDR3 bases: TGCGCCAGCAGCCGGGAGACTAGCGGGGGAGTTGACGAGCAGTACTTC.

This chain joins TRBV28 and TRBJ2-1; perhaps D is TRBD1 or TRBD2 (5 bases each). The J call may be in error: the DNA end matches TRBJ2-7 better. The CDR3 covers 16 residues. Germline V gives CDR1 MDHEN, CDR2 SYDVKM. CDR3 nucleotide sequence: TGTGCCAGCAGTTCCCCAACCGGGACCGACCCCTACGAGCAGTACTTC. Encoded protein: CASSSPTGTDPYEQYF.

This clonotype was observed a handful of times. The gene calls are TRBV20-1 and TRBJ2-7; 7 bases align to TRBD1. CDR3 length equals 13 residues. Trimming at V came to 6 bases and at J to 2 bases, leaving 7 bases not matched to a gene. The germline gives CDR1 DFQATT, CDR2 SNEGSKA (reference sequence). The CDR3 loop is CSATDRAAYEQYF. CDR3 sequence (DNA): TGCAGTGCAACTGACAGGGCAGCCTACGAGCAGTACTTC.

The J gene is TRBJ2-5, the V gene TRBV6-6; tentative D call: TRBD2 (5 bases). The CDR3 loop spans 14 amino acids. Trimming removed 2 bases at V and 11 bases at J, with 18 bases between. Germline V lookup: CDR1 MNHNY, CDR2 SVGAGI (reference sequence). CDR3 coding DNA: TGTGCCAGCAGTTACCAACTTCCGGGGAATGAGCAGTACTTC. Amino acid sequence: CASSYQLPGNEQYF.

In its sample, this clonotype was seen a few times. V and J are TRBV24-1 and TRBJ2-1; 7 bases are shared with TRBD1. The CDR3 is 19 amino acids. CDR1 is KGHDR and CDR2 is SFDVKD in the germline V gene. V gave up 3 bases and J gave up 1 base; unmatched junction bases: 14. The CDR3 DNA reads as TGTGCCACCAGTGATCGAGTGACAGGGATTTTTAGGTCCTACAATGAGCAGTTCTTC. It translates to CATSDRVTGIFRSYNEQFF.

This clonotype was seen once. The gene calls are TRBV11-2 and TRBJ2-7; 7 bases map to TRBD2. The end of the DNA fits TRBJ2-5 better, so the J call may be wrong. There are 14 residues in the CDR3. Per the germline V gene, CDR1 is SGHAT and CDR2 is FQNNGV. The DNA for the CDR3 is TGTGCCAGCAGCTTAGGGGGAGGGGAAAAGACCCAGTACTTC. This translates into CASSLGGGEKTQYF.

This clonotype has more than one count but fewer than ten. This chain uses TRBV13 with TRBJ2-7; tentatively, D is TRBD2 (6 bases). The CDR3 contains 11 residues. V was trimmed by 5 bases and J by 11 bases, leaving 13 bases between them. Germline V gene sequence: CDR1 PRHDT, CDR2 FYEKMQ (reference sequence). In DNA, the CDR3 is TGTGCCAGCAGCCTCGTCGGGGAGGAGTACTTC. Protein: CASSLVGEEYF. Looking up the rest from reference TRBV13 and TRBJ2-7 gives the full variable domain: AAGVIQSPRHLIKEKRETATLKCYPIPRHDTVYWYQQGPGQDPQFLISFYEKMQSDKGSIPDRFSAQQFSDYHSELNMSSLELGDSALYFCASSLVGEEYFGPGTRLTVT.

The chain couples TRBV7-9 to TRBJ2-3, with TRBD2 matching 12 bases. This CDR3 contains 15 residues. Germline assignment: CDR1 SEHNR and CDR2 FQNEAQ (reference sequence). V gave up 1 base and J gave up 5 bases; unmatched junction bases: 1. CDR3 nucleotides: TGTGCCAGCAGCTTAGTGACTAGCGGGGGAGATACGCAGTATTTT. Translation: CASSLVTSGGDTQYF.

CDR3 nucleotide sequence: TGTGCCAGCAGTGATCCGACTGGCACAGATACGCAGTATTTT. Translation gives CASSDPTGTDTQYF. The V gene is TRBV6-1, the J gene TRBJ2-3; D uncertain. Trimming shortened V by 3 bases and J by 1 base, and 8 bases separated the two germline ends. The CDR3 loop spans 14 amino acids. From germline, CDR1 is MNHNS and CDR2 SASEGT.